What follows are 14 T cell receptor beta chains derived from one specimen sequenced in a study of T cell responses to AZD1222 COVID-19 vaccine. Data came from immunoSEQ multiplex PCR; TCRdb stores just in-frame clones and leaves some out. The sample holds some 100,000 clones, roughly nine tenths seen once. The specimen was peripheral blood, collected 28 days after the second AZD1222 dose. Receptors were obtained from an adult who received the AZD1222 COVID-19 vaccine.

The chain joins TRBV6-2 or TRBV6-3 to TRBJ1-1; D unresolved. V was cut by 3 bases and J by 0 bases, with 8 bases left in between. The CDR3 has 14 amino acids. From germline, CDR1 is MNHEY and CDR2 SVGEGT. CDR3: CASSYLTVNTEAFF. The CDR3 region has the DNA TGTGCCAGCAGTTATCTCACGGTGAACACTGAAGCTTTCTTT.

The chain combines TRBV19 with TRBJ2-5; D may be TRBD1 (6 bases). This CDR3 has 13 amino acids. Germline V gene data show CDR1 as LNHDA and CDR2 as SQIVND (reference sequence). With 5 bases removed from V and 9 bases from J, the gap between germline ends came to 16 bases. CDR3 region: CASSPGTLEAQYF. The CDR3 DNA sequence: TGTGCCAGTAGTCCGGGGACATTGGAGGCCCAGTACTTC.

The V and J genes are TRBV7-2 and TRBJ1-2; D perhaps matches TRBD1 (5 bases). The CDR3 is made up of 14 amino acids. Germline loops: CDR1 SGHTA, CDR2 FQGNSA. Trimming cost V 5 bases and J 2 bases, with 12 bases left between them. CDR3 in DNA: TGTGCCAGCAGCCCAGACGGGGGGAACTATGGCTACACCTTC. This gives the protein CASSPDGGNYGYTF.

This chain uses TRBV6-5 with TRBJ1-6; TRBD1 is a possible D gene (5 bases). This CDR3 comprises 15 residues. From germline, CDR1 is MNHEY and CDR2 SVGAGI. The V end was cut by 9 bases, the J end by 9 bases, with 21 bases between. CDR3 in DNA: TGTGCCAGTCGGGACTTCGCGACTCGAGGTTCACCCCTCCACTTT. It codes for CASRDFATRGSPLHF.

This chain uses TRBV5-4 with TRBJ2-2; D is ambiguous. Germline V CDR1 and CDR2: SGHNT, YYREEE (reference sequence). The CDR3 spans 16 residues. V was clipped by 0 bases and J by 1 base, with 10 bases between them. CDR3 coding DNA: TGTGCCAGCAGCTTGGGCCAGCAGCTGAACACCGGGGAGCTGTTTTTT. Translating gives CASSLGQQLNTGELFF.

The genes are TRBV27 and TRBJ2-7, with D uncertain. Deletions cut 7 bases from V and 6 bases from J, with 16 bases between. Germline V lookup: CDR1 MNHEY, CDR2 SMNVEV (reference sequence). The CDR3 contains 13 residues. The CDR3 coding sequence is TGTGCCAGCACCAACAGTTACGATGGCGAGCAGTACTTC. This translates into CASTNSYDGEQYF.

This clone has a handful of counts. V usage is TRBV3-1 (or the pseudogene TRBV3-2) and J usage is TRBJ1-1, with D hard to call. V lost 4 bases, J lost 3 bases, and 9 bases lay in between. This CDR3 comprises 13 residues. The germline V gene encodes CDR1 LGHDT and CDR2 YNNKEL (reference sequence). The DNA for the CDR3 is TGTGCCAGCAGCCCAGGACCGTACACTGAAGCTTTCTTT. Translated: CASSPGPYTEAFF.

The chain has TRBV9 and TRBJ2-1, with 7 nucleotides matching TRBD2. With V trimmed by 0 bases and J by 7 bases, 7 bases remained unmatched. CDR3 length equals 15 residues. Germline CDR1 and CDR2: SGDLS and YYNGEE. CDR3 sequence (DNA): TGTGCCAGCAGCGTAGGCGGGGGTTCAGGGAATGAGCAGTTCTTC. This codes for CASSVGGGSGNEQFF.

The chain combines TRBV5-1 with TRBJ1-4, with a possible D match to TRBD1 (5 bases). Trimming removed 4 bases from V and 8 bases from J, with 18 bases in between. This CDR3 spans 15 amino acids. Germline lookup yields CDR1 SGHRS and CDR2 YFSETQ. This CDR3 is CASSRSQGLEEKLFF. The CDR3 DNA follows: TGCGCCAGCAGCCGGTCGCAGGGCCTGGAGGAAAAACTGTTTTTT.

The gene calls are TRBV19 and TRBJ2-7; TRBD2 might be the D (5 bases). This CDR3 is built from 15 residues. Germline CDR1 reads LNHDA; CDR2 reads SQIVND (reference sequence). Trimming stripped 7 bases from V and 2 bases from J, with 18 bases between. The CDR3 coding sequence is TGTGCCAGTACCCTAAAATGGGGAGTTCCCTACGAGCAGTACTTC. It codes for CASTLKWGVPYEQYF.

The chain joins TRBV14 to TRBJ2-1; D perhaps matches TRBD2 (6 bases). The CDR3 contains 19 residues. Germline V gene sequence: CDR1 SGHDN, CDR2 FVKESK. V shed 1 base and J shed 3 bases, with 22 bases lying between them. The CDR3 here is CASSQASFFHGGVYNEQFF. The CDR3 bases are TGTGCCAGCAGCCAAGCATCCTTTTTCCACGGGGGAGTCTACAATGAGCAGTTCTTC.

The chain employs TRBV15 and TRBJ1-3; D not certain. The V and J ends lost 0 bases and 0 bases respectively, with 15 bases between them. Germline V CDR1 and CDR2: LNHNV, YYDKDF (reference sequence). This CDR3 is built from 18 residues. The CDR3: CATSRDRILTSSGNTIYF. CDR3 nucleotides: TGTGCCACCAGCAGAGATAGGATTCTTACGAGCTCTGGAAACACCATATATTTT. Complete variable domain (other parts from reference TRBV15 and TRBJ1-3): DAMVIQNPRYQVTQFGKPVTLSCSQTLNHNVMYWYQQKSSQAPKLLFHYYDKDFNNEADTPDNFQSRRPNTSFCFLDIRSPGLGDTAMYLCATSRDRILTSSGNTIYFGEGSWLTVV.

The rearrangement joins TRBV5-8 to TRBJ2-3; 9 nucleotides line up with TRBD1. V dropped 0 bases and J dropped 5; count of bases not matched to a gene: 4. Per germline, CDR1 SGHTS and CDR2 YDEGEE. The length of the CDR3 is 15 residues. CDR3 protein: CASSLGTGELDTQYF. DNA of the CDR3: TGTGCCAGCAGCTTGGGGACAGGGGAGTTAGATACGCAGTATTTT.

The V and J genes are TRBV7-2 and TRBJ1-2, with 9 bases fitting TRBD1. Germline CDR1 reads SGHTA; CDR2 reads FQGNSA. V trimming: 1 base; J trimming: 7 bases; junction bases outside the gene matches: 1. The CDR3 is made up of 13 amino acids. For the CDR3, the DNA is TGTGCCAGCAGCTTAGGGACAGGGGTTGGCTACACCTTC. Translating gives CASSLGTGVGYTF.